These 26 T cell receptor beta chains were sequenced from one sample in a study of cytomegalovirus exposure and HLA in healthy donors. 13 Jbeta primers and 60 Vbeta primers were used for the PCR. The method was immunoSEQ multiplex PCR; TCRdb's version includes in-frame clones alone and lacks a portion of them. Of 89,000 or so clones listed, 70% to 75% were seen once; the top ten hold 4% to 4.5%. Specimen: PBMCs. These receptors were collected from a man aged 60-69 years in good health and CMV-seronegative.

This chain connects TRBV19 to TRBJ2-4; TRBD1 matches at 10 bases. The trim removed 1 base at V and 5 bases at J, leaving 5 bases unmatched. CDR1 is LNHDA, CDR2 SQIVND, per germline (reference sequence). The CDR3 has 16 amino acids. CDR3 bases: TGTGCCAGTAGTATAGGGGACAGGGGCTTGGAAAACATTCAGTACTTC. It encodes CASSIGDRGLENIQYF.

In this sample, this clone turned up a few times. This chain links TRBV10-3 with TRBJ1-2, with 7 bases aligning to TRBD1. The ends lost 3 bases at V and 8 bases at J; junction bases unmatched: 6. The CDR3 has 13 residues. Germline V CDR1 and CDR2: ENHRY, SYGVKD. In DNA form, the CDR3 reads TGTGCCATCAGTGAAACAGGGGTCGGGGGCTACACCTTC. It specifies CAISETGVGGYTF.

The chain employs TRBV5-1 and TRBJ2-1, with TRBD2 matching 9 bases. The germline V gene has CDR1 SGHRS and CDR2 YFSETQ. There are 15 residues in the CDR3. Losses at the gene ends were 2 bases for V and 4 bases for J; bases not matched to a gene: 4. The CDR3 bases are TGCGCCAGCAGCTTCTCTAGCGGGGAATACAATGAGCAGTTCTTC. Translated: CASSFSSGEYNEQFF.

V usage is TRBV2 and J usage is TRBJ2-3; 8 bases map to TRBD1. Trimming took 5 bases from V and 1 from J; bases not matched to a gene: 5. The CDR3 runs 15 residues. Germline CDR1 reads SNHLY; CDR2 reads FYNNEI. CDR3 DNA sequence: TGTGCCAGCAGTAGAGACAGGGGAGGCACAGATACGCAGTATTTT. Its protein product is CASSRDRGGTDTQYF.

The chain recombines TRBV18 with TRBJ2-3; 7 bases are a match to TRBD1. This CDR3 is 14 amino acids long. Germline V CDR1 and CDR2: KGHSH, LQKENI. The trim removed 4 bases at V and 5 bases at J, leaving 6 bases unmatched. The CDR3 region has the DNA TGTGCCAGCTCACGAGGGACAGATGGAGATACGCAGTATTTT. This encodes CASSRGTDGDTQYF.

This clone was seen more than once but under ten times. The V call is TRBV2, the J call TRBJ2-7, with 8 nucleotides matching TRBD1. Germline V lookup: CDR1 SNHLY, CDR2 FYNNEI. CDR3 length: 12 residues. Trimming removed 7 bases from V and 4 bases from J; junction bases left unmatched: 3. CDR3 in DNA: TGTGCCAGCAAGCGACAGGGGTACGAGCAGTACTTC. This sequence encodes CASKRQGYEQYF. Full variable domain (missing parts from reference TRBV2 and TRBJ2-7): EPEVTQTPSHQVTQMGQEVILRCVPISNHLYFYWYRQILGQKVEFLVSFYNNEISEKSEIFDDQFSVERPDGSNFTLKIRSTKLEDSAMYFCASKRQGYEQYFGPGTRLTVT.

The chain uses TRBV19 and TRBJ1-1; 8 positions match TRBD1. V lost 5 bases, J lost 1 base, and 9 bases stayed unmatched. The CDR3 covers 16 residues. Germline lookup yields CDR1 LNHDA and CDR2 SQIVND (reference sequence). In DNA form, the CDR3 reads TGTGCCAGTAGTCCGCAACCCGGACAGGGGAACACTGAAGCTTTCTTT. It yields the protein CASSPQPGQGNTEAFF.

V and J are TRBV2 and TRBJ2-7; no clear D. V was pared by 5 bases and J by 4 bases, with 9 bases between. CDR3 length: 12 residues. Germline CDR1 reads SNHLY; CDR2 reads FYNNEI. The CDR3 DNA reads TGTGCCAGCAGTCCCGGAGTATACGAGCAGTACTTC. Translation: CASSPGVYEQYF.

This clone was detected once. This chain links TRBV5-1 with TRBJ2-1, with D possibly being TRBD1 (5 bases). This CDR3 is 14 amino acids long. The V end lost 0 bases, the J end lost 10 bases, and 14 bases lay between the germline ends. The V gene's germline CDR1 is SGHRS and CDR2 YFSETQ. CDR3 residues: CASSLEQVQGEQFF. CDR3 nucleotide sequence: TGCGCCAGCAGCTTGGAACAGGTCCAAGGGGAGCAGTTCTTC.

This chain joins TRBV5-1 and TRBJ1-1; possible D gene TRBD1, 5 bases. Trimming stripped 4 bases from V and 1 base from J, with 14 bases between. This CDR3 region has 15 residues. Germline lookup yields CDR1 SGHRS and CDR2 YFSETQ. The CDR3 sequence: CASSALTGENTEAFF. The CDR3 coding sequence is TGCGCCAGCAGCGCCTTGACGGGGGAGAACACTGAAGCTTTCTTT.

A few counts support this clone. The rearrangement joins TRBV9 to TRBJ1-1; D not certain. Germline-derived CDR1 and CDR2 are SGDLS and YYNGEE. The CDR3 is 13 amino acids. V lost 0 bases and J lost 7, with 10 bases in between. In DNA form, the CDR3 reads TGTGCCAGCAGCGTAGCGAGGGCCAGTGAAGCTTTCTTT. Amino acids: CASSVARASEAFF. Combining the CDR3 with reference TRBV9 and TRBJ1-1 gives the whole variable domain DSGVTQTPKHLITATGQRVTLRCSPRSGDLSVYWYQQSLDQGLQFLIQYYNGEERAKGNILERFSAQQFPDLHSELNLSSLELGDSALYFCASSVARASEAFFGQGTRLTVV.

The V call is TRBV6-1, the J call TRBJ2-3; 14 bases line up with TRBD2. V gave up 7 bases and J gave up 3 bases; unmatched junction bases: 3. Germline CDR1 and CDR2: MNHNS and SASEGT. The CDR3 sequence is 15 residues long. The CDR3 DNA follows: TGTGCCAGCAATAGACTAGCGGGGGGGACAGATACGCAGTATTTT. Translated: CASNRLAGGTDTQYF.

This clone was counted a few times. The germline gene is not matched at one end of the junction; a read error may be the cause. V and J are TRBV7-9 and TRBJ2-4; D possibly corresponds to TRBD2 (6 bases). The CDR3 is made up of 15 amino acids. Germline assignment: CDR1 SEHNR and CDR2 FQNEAQ (reference sequence). CDR3 coding DNA: TGTTCCAGCAGCTCGGGCGGGATAGCCAAAAACATTCAGTACTTC. Its translation is CSSSSGGIAKNIQYF.

V and J are TRBV6-5 and TRBJ1-2; 9 positions match TRBD1. Germline V gives CDR1 MNHEY, CDR2 SVGAGI. The length of the CDR3 is 15 residues. V was clipped by 2 bases and J by 7 bases; unmatched bases: 8. The CDR3 nucleotides are TGTGCCAGCAGTTACACCGAACAGGGGGCGCTTGGCTACACCTTC. Translating it yields CASSYTEQGALGYTF.

Here the CDR3 reads CASSPGPGTPLWGYTF. The CDR3 DNA follows: TGCGCCAGCAGTCCAGGCCCAGGGACACCCCTCTGGGGCTACACCTTC. The chain is built from TRBV4-1 and TRBJ1-2; tentatively, D is TRBD1 (6 bases). The V end lost 6 bases, the J end lost 8 bases, and 25 bases lay between the germline ends. Looked up from germline, CDR1 is MGHRA and CDR2 is YSYEKL. The CDR3 contains 16 residues.

This clone was recorded only once. The chain couples TRBV10-3 to TRBJ2-3; a possible D gene is TRBD1 (6 bases). The CDR3 loop spans 13 amino acids. The ends were cut back, 4 bases at V and 4 bases at J, with 9 bases in the middle. The V gene's germline CDR1 is ENHRY and CDR2 SYGVKD. The CDR3 region has the DNA TGTGCCATCAGTGTGGGGGCGCCAGATACGCAGTATTTT. Its translation is CAISVGAPDTQYF.

This clone turned up a few times. The CDR3 sequence is CASSLGQGAGGYTF. The DNA of the CDR3 is TGTGCCAGCAGCTTGGGACAGGGGGCAGGTGGCTACACCTTC. The rearrangement links TRBV7-8 to TRBJ1-2; 12 bases align to TRBD1. The CDR3 runs to 14 residues. CDR1 SGHVS and CDR2 FQNEAQ come from the germline V gene. V shed 3 bases and J 7 bases; nucleotides not matched to a gene: 3.

This sequence joins TRBV6-5 and TRBJ1-6; D remains unclear. The V and J ends lost 0 bases and 11 bases respectively, with 14 bases between them. This CDR3 has 15 amino acids. Germline V gene data show CDR1 as MNHEY and CDR2 as SVGAGI. Written as DNA, the CDR3 is TGTGCCAGCAGTTACTCCTCAACACGGGAGGCACCCCTCCACTTT. This translates into CASSYSSTREAPLHF.

The chain carries TRBV7-9 and TRBJ2-1; no reliable D call. The germline CDR1 and CDR2 sequences are SEHNR and FQNEAQ (reference sequence). There are 14 residues in the CDR3. V gave up 5 bases and J gave up 0 bases, with 8 bases separating them. CDR3 nucleotides: TGTGCCAGCAGCAAAGAGGCCTCCTACAATGAGCAGTTCTTC. Its protein is CASSKEASYNEQFF.

The J gene is TRBJ1-1, the V gene TRBV19; 7 nucleotides agree with TRBD1. Germline assignment: CDR1 LNHDA and CDR2 SQIVND (reference sequence). V lost 10 bases, J lost 0 bases, and 5 bases stayed unmatched. The CDR3 extends over 13 amino acids. Here the CDR3 DNA reads TGTGCCATCCGACAGGGCGTGAACACTGAAGCTTTCTTT. Translating gives CAIRQGVNTEAFF.

The chain carries TRBV6-5 and TRBJ2-5; TRBD2 matches at 7 bases. CDR3 length: 13 amino acids. CDR1 and CDR2 from the germline V gene are MNHEY and SVGAGI. V trimming: 5 bases; J trimming: 1 base; junction bases outside the gene matches: 1. CDR3 in amino acids: CASSLAVQETQYF. CDR3 bases: TGTGCCAGCAGTCTAGCGGTCCAAGAGACCCAGTACTTC.

The genes are TRBV11-2 and TRBJ1-1, with D tentatively TRBD1 (5 bases). Trimming removed 1 base from V and 13 bases from J, with 10 bases in between. The V gene's germline CDR1 is SGHAT and CDR2 FQNNGV. This CDR3 comprises 11 residues. DNA for the CDR3: TGTGCCAGCAGCTTAGGGGGCGCAGTTTTCTTT. It codes for CASSLGGAVFF.

This clone was detected only a few times. V gene TRBV5-5 combines with J gene TRBJ2-7; possibly TRBD1 for D (6 bases). The germline V and J ends were trimmed by 0 bases and 0 bases, with 7 bases remaining between them. CDR3 length equals 14 residues. Per germline, CDR1 SGHKS and CDR2 YYEKEE (reference sequence). The CDR3 protein is CASSLGGGSYEQYF. DNA for the CDR3: TGTGCCAGCAGCTTGGGAGGGGGCTCCTACGAGCAGTACTTC.

V gene TRBV11-2 combines with J gene TRBJ1-2; TRBD1 matches 11 bases. Looked up from germline, CDR1 is SGHAT and CDR2 is FQNNGV. Trimming removed 2 bases from V and 2 bases from J; junction bases left unmatched: 4. There are 16 residues in the CDR3. The CDR3 here is CASSLNGDRGNYGYTF. CDR3 DNA: TGTGCCAGCAGCTTAAATGGGGACAGGGGGAACTATGGCTACACCTTC.

The gene calls are TRBV18 and TRBJ2-3; no reliable D call. With 6 bases removed from V and 0 bases from J, the gap between germline ends came to 10 bases. CDR1 is KGHSH and CDR2 is LQKENI in the germline V gene. The CDR3 length is 14 residues. This CDR3 is CASSSRRSTDTQYF. The CDR3 DNA reads as TGTGCCAGCTCCAGTCGCAGGAGCACAGATACGCAGTATTTT.

CDR3 nucleotides: TGTGCCAGTAGTAGCACCGGGACAGGGGGCTACGAGCAGTACTTC. It specifies CASSSTGTGGYEQYF. V and J are TRBV19 and TRBJ2-5; TRBD1 matches 11 bases. The J call may be mistaken, given a closer DNA end match to TRBJ2-7. Germline V lookup: CDR1 LNHDA, CDR2 SQIVND (reference sequence). The CDR3 has 15 residues.